This TCR beta chain originates from a study of T cell changes during pregnancy in multiple sclerosis. Method: immunoSEQ multiplex PCR; TCRdb's copy keeps in-frame clones and lacks some. Of roughly 74,000 clones in the sample, roughly nine tenths are singletons; the top ten hold about 3%. Trimming stripped 0 bases from V and 0 bases from J, with 6 bases between. The germline CDR1 and CDR2 sequences are LGHNA and YSLEER. The CDR3 is made up of 16 amino acids. In its sample, this clone was seen a few times. The chain recombines TRBV4-3 with TRBJ2-6, with D unresolved. The specimen was peripheral blood, collected before pregnancy. The clonotype was recovered from a female donor with multiple sclerosis, enrolled in a pregnancy study. For the CDR3, the DNA is TGCGCCAGCAGCCAAGATAAGAGCTCTGGGGCCAACGTCCTGACTTTC. Its protein is CASSQDKSSGANVLTF.